The 4 T cell receptor beta chains below come from one sample, sequenced in a study of T cell responses to AZD1222 COVID-19 vaccine. The table came from immunoSEQ multiplex PCR; TCRdb's copy has only in-frame clones and leaves some out. The repertoire consists of around 140,000 clones, with 70% to 90% occurring once and the leading ten covering 5% to 5.5%. Sequencing used peripheral blood, obtained 28 days after the second AZD1222 dose. The receptors stem from an adult who received the AZD1222 COVID-19 vaccine.

The CDR3 nucleotides are TGTGCCAGCAGCCCCGGGGAGCTGTTTTTT. Protein product: CASSPGELFF. The rearrangement joins TRBV14 to TRBJ2-2, with unresolved D. V shed 4 bases and J shed 6 bases, with 0 bases lying between them. The CDR3 contains 10 residues. The germline V gene encodes CDR1 SGHDN and CDR2 FVKESK.

The chain recombines TRBV4-1 with TRBJ1-4; no firm D call. Germline V CDR1 and CDR2: MGHRA, YSYEKL. V was cut by 2 bases and J by 0 bases, with 22 bases left in between. The CDR3 is 20 residues long. The CDR3 nucleotides are TGCGCCAGCAGCCAACTAGTCCGGGCTCTCGATCGCGCAACTAATGAAAAACTGTTTTTT. Translation: CASSQLVRALDRATNEKLFF.

This chain joins TRBV12-3 or TRBV12-4 and TRBJ2-7, with TRBD1 identical over 9 bases. The V segment lost 3 bases and the J segment 12 bases; nucleotides outside the gene matches: 6. The CDR3 is made up of 12 amino acids. The CDR3 sequence: CASSFAGQGLYF. CDR3 DNA: TGTGCCAGCAGTTTTGCGGGACAGGGTTTGTACTTC.

This clone was detected only once. V gene TRBV5-1 combines with J gene TRBJ2-1; TRBD2 aligns across 9 bases. This CDR3 contains 16 residues. Looked up from germline, CDR1 is SGHRS and CDR2 is YFSETQ. J lost 8 bases, V lost 4 bases, and 13 bases had no gene match. The CDR3 reads CASSPGLAYQEDEQFF. DNA for the CDR3: TGCGCCAGCAGCCCGGGACTAGCTTATCAAGAGGATGAGCAGTTCTTC.